This T cell receptor (beta chain) was identified during a study of identical twins. As to this clonotype: Its matching antigen is unknown.

TCRdb re-derived calls from the 5' RACE reads in MiXCR, one entry per CDR3 protein. Among some 560,000 distinct CDR3 sequences, 9.5% to 10% were seen once, and the ten largest hold 2.5% to 3%. In germline, CDR1 is SEHNR, CDR2 FQNEAQ (reference sequence). The CDR3 totals 14 residues. V was cut by 1 base and J by 4 bases, with 10 bases left in between. Findings and caveats of the study: The authors drew conclusions from cross-sectional statistical analysis rather than following the same donors. Recombination models fit unrelated individuals' TCR alpha sharing but underestimated twins'.

This sample was shared with a second study, whose subject was yellow fever vaccine responses in identical twins.

The chain has TRBV7-9 and TRBJ2-5; tentatively, D is TRBD1 (5 bases). This clonotype originated in a woman between 18 and 30 years old in good health. The specimen sequenced was PBMCs. The CDR3 loop is CASSLGAGLETQYF. CDR3 nucleotides: TGTGCCAGCAGCTTAGGTGCAGGGCTAGAGACCCAGTACTTC.